This T cell receptor beta chain was sequenced during a study of cytomegalovirus exposure and HLA in healthy donors. Overall study context: There were over 350 genotyped donors. Of these, roughly 84% fell in the genetic ancestry cluster associated with self-reported Caucasian donors.

About this clone itself: Other DNA variants within this sample encode the same CDR3.

In germline, CDR1 is SEHNR, CDR2 FQNEAQ (reference sequence). V was shortened by 0 bases and J by 2 bases, with 11 bases between the two germline ends. This CDR3 comprises 16 residues. With 60 Vbeta and 13 Jbeta primers, the PCR was carried out. Repertoires were generated with immunoSEQ multiplex PCR, while TCRdb's copy carries only in-frame clones and drops some. This listing includes 130,000 to 150,000 clones. Everyone who donated was a healthy bone marrow donor. What was sequenced was PBMCs. This clonotype originated in a male donor in good health and CMV-seronegative. V is TRBV7-9 and J is TRBJ1-5, with D maybe TRBD1 (6 bases). The chain's CDR3 is CASSLAAGDGNQPQHF. For the CDR3, the DNA is TGTGCCAGCAGCTTAGCGGCAGGGGACGGCAATCAGCCCCAGCATTTT.